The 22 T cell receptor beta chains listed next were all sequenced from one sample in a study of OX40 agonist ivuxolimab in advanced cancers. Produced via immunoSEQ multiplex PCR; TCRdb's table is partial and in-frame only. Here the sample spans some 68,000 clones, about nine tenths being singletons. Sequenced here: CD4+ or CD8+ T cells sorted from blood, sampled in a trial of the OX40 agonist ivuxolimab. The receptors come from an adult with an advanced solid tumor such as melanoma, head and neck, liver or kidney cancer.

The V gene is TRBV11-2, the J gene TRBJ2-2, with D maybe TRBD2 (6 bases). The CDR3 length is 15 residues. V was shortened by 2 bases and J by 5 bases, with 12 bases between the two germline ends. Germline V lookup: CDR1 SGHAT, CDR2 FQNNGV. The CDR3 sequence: CASSLITSLTGELFF. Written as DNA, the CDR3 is TGTGCCAGCAGCTTAATAACTAGCTTAACCGGGGAGCTGTTTTTT.

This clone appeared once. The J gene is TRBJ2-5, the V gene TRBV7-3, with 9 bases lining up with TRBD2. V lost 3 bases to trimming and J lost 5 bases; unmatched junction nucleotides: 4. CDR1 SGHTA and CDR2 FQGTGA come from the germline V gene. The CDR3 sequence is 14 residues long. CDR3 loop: CASSFGTSYETQYF. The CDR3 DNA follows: TGTGCCAGCAGCTTCGGGACTAGCTACGAGACCCAGTACTTC.

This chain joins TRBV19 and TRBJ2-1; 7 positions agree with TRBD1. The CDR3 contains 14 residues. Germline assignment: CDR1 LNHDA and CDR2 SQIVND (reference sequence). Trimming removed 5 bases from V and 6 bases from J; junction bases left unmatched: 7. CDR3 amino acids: CASSLLGQANEQFF. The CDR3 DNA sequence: TGTGCCAGTAGTTTATTAGGACAGGCCAATGAGCAGTTCTTC.

The CDR3 sequence: CASSILSGANVLTF. The CDR3 region has the DNA TGTGCCAGTAGTATTTTGTCTGGGGCCAACGTCCTGACTTTC. The rearrangement uses TRBV19 and TRBJ2-6, with D uncertain. The CDR3 is 14 residues long. Looked up from germline, CDR1 is LNHDA and CDR2 is SQIVND (reference sequence). Trimming took 3 bases from V and 1 from J, leaving 4 bases between them.

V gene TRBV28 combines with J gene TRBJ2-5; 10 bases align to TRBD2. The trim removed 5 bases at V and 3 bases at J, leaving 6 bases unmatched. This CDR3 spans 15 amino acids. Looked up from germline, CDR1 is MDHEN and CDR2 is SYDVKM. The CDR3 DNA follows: TGTGCCAGCAGTCAACTAGCGGGAAGGAAAGAGACCCAGTACTTC. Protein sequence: CASSQLAGRKETQYF.

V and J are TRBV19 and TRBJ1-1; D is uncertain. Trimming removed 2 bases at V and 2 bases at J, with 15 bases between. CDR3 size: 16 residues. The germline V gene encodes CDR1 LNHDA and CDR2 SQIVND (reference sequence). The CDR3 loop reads CASSIWPKNVNTEAFF. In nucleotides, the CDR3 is TGTGCCAGTAGTATATGGCCGAAAAACGTTAACACTGAAGCTTTCTTT.

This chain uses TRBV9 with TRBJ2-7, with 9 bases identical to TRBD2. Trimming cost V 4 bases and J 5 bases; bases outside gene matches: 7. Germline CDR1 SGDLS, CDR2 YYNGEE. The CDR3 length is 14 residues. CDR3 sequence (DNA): TGTGCCAGCAGCCGGGGACTAGCTAGCGACGAGCAGTACTTC. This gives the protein CASSRGLASDEQYF. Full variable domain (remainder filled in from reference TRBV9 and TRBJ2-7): DSGVTQTPKHLITATGQRVTLRCSPRSGDLSVYWYQQSLDQGLQFLIQYYNGEERAKGNILERFSAQQFPDLHSELNLSSLELGDSALYFCASSRGLASDEQYFGPGTRLTVT.

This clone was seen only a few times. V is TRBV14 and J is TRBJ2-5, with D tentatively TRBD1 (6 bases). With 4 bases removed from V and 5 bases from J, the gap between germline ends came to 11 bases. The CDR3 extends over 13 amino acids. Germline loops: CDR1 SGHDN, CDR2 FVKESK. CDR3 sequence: CASSLWTAETQYF. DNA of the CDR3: TGTGCCAGCAGCCTCTGGACAGCGGAGACCCAGTACTTC.

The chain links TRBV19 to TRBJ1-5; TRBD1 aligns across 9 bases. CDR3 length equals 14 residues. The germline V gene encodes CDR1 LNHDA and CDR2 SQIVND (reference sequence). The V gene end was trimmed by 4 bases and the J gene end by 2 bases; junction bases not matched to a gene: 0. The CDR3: CASSRTGGNQPQHF. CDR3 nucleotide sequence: TGTGCCAGTAGTAGGACAGGGGGCAATCAGCCCCAGCATTTT.

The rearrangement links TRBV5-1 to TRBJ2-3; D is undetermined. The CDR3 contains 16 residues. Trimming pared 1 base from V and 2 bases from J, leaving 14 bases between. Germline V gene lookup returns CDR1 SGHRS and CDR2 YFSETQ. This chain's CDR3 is CASSLPTHGTTDTQYF. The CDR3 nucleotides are TGCGCCAGCAGCTTGCCTACCCACGGAACCACAGATACGCAGTATTTT.

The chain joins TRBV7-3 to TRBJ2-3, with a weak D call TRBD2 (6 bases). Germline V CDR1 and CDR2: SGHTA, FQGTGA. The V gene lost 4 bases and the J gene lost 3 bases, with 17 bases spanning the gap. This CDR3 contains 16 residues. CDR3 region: CASSSGGGIGTDTQYF. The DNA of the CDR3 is TGTGCCAGCAGCTCCGGTGGCGGGATAGGGACAGATACGCAGTATTTT.

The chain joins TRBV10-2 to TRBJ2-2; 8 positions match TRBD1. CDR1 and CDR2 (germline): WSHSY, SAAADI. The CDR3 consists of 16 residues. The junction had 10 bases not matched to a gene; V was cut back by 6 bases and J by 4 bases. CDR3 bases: TGCGCCAGCAGGATCGGCAGGGGGCCTGGCACCGGGGAGCTGTTTTTT. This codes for CASRIGRGPGTGELFF.

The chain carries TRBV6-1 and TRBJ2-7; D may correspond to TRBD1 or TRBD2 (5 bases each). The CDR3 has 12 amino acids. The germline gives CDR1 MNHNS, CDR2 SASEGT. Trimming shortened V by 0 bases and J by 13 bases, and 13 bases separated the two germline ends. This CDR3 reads CASSEALGTEYF. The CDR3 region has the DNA TGTGCCAGCAGTGAAGCGCTTGGGACGGAATACTTC.

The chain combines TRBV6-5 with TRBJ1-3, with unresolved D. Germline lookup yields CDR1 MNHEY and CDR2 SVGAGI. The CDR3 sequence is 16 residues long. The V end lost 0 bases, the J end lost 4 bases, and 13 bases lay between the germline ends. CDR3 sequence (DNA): TGTGCCAGCAGTTACTCAGGGTTATCCGGCGGAAACACCATATATTTT. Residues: CASSYSGLSGGNTIYF.

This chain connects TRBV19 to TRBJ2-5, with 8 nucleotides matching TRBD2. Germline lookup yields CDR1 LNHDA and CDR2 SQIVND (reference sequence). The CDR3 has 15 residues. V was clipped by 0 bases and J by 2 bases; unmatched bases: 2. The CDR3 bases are TGTGCCAGTAGTATAGACGGCGGGGGGCAAGAGACCCAGTACTTC. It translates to CASSIDGGGQETQYF.

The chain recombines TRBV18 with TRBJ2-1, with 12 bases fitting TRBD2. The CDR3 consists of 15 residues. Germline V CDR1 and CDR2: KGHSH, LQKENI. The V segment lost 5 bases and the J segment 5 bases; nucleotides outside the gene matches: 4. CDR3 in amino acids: CASSSRLAGDNEQFF. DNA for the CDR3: TGTGCCAGCTCATCCCGACTAGCGGGAGACAATGAGCAGTTCTTC.

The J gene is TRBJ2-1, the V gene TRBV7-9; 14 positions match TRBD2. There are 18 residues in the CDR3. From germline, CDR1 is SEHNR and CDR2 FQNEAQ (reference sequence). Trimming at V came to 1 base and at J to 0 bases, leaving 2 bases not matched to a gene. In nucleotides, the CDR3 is TGTGCCAGCAGCTTAGGTGGGACTAGCGGGAGCTCCTACAATGAGCAGTTCTTC. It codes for CASSLGGTSGSSYNEQFF.

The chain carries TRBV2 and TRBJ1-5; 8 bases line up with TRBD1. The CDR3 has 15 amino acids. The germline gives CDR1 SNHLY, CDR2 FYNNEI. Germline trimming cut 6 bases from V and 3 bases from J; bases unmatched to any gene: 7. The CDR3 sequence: CASRAGQVDNQPQHF. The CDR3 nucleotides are TGTGCCAGCAGGGCGGGACAGGTTGACAATCAGCCCCAGCATTTT.

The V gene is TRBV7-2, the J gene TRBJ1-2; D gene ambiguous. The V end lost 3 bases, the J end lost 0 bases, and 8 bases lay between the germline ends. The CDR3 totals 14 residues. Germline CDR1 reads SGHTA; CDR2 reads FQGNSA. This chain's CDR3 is CASSFGRTNYGYTF. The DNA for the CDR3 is TGTGCCAGCAGCTTTGGCCGCACTAACTATGGCTACACCTTC.

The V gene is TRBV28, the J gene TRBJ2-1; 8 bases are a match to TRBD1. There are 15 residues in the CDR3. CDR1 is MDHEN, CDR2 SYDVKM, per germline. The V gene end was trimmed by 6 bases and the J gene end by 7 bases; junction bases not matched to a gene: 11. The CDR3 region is CASSAHGQGQNEQFF. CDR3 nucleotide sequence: TGTGCCAGCAGCGCGCATGGACAGGGTCAGAATGAGCAGTTCTTC.

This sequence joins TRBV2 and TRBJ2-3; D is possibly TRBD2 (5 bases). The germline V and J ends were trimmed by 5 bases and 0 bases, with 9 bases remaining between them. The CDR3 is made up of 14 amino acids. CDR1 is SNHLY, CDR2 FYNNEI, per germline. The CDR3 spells CASSPRTSTDTQYF. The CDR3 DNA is TGTGCCAGCAGTCCCCGGACTAGCACAGATACGCAGTATTTT.

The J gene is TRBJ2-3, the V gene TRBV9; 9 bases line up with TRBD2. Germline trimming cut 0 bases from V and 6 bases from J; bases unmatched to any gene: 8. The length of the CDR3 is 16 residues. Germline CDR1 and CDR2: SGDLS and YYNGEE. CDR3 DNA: TGTGCCAGCAGCGTAGCTCCTAGCGGGGACCCGGATACGCAGTATTTT. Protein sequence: CASSVAPSGDPDTQYF.